These T cell receptor beta chains were read from a single sample in a study of cytomegalovirus exposure and HLA in healthy donors. TCRdb keeps only in-frame clones here, not all; method: immunoSEQ multiplex PCR. Its listing shows more than 30,000 clones. Sequencing input: PBMCs. These receptors all come from a man between 40 and 49 years old in good health and CMV-seropositive. CDR3s include the opening cysteine and the closing phenylalanine or tryptophan. Each record gives: V gene, D gene, J gene, CDR3 DNA, CDR3 protein. The D gene is left open where the match is weak.

v_call: TRBV5-1
d_call: NA
j_call: TRBJ2-5
cdr3_nt: TGCGCCAGCAGCCAGGACGGGGGAACTTGGGAGACCCAGTACTTC
cdr3_aa: CASSQDGGTWETQYF

v_call: TRBV18
d_call: TRBD1
j_call: TRBJ1-2
cdr3_nt: TGTGCCAGCTCTCGAGGACAGGGGGCAAACTATGGCTACACCTTC
cdr3_aa: CASSRGQGANYGYTF

v_call: TRBV27
d_call: TRBD1
j_call: TRBJ2-5
cdr3_nt: TGTGCCAGCAGTCACAGACAGGGGTCGGCAGAGACCCAGTACTTC
cdr3_aa: CASSHRQGSAETQYF

v_call: TRBV6-1
d_call: TRBD1
j_call: TRBJ1-3
cdr3_nt: TGTGCCAGCAGTGAAGGGACAGGGGCTCGCCCGAGCTCTGGAAACACCATATATTTT
cdr3_aa: CASSEGTGARPSSGNTIYF

v_call: TRBV6-5
d_call: TRBD1
j_call: TRBJ1-2
cdr3_nt: TGTGCCAGCAGTTACGGGGGACAGGGAGGGTACTATGGCTACACCTTC
cdr3_aa: CASSYGGQGGYYGYTF

v_call: TRBV28
d_call: TRBD2
j_call: TRBJ2-2
cdr3_nt: TGTGCCAGCAGTGGGTCTAGCGGGAGAGACACCGGGGAGCTGTTTTTT
cdr3_aa: CASSGSSGRDTGELFF

v_call: TRBV5-1
d_call: TRBD1
j_call: TRBJ1-5
cdr3_nt: TGCGCCAGCAGCCGGGGGGGGAGGACAGGTTTGGATCTGTCCCAGCATTTT
cdr3_aa: CASSRGGRTGLDLSQHF

v_call: TRBV11-3
d_call: NA
j_call: TRBJ2-2
cdr3_nt: TGTGCCAGCAGATCTAGAAACACCGGGGAGCTGTTTTTT
cdr3_aa: CASRSRNTGELFF

v_call: TRBV19
d_call: TRBD2
j_call: TRBJ2-5
cdr3_nt: TGTGCCAGTAGCGCGGGGAGGGCGGAGACCCAGTACTTC
cdr3_aa: CASSAGRAETQYF

v_call: TRBV25-1
d_call: NA
j_call: TRBJ2-5
cdr3_nt: TGTGCCAGTCCGTCAGAGACCCAGTACTTC
cdr3_aa: CASPSETQYF

v_call: TRBV5-1
d_call: NA
j_call: TRBJ2-6
cdr3_nt: TGCGCCAGCAGCCCCGGACAACGGGCCAACGTCCTGACTTTC
cdr3_aa: CASSPGQRANVLTF

v_call: TRBV19
d_call: TRBD1
j_call: TRBJ1-3
cdr3_nt: TGTGCCAGTAGGACCGCAGGGGGCAAGGGGAACACCATATATTTT
cdr3_aa: CASRTAGGKGNTIYF

v_call: TRBV5-1
d_call: TRBD1
j_call: TRBJ2-5
cdr3_nt: TGCGCCAGCAGCTTGGCCGAGACAGGGGGCACGGGGACCCAGTACTTC
cdr3_aa: CASSLAETGGTGTQYF

v_call: TRBV5-1
d_call: TRBD2
j_call: TRBJ2-7
cdr3_nt: TGCGCCAGCAGCTTGGTGAGCGGGAGCTCCTACGAGCAGTACTTC
cdr3_aa: CASSLVSGSSYEQYF

v_call: TRBV4-2
d_call: TRBD1
j_call: TRBJ2-7
cdr3_nt: TGTGCCAGCAGCCAAGATCAGGGGGCTACGACAGGGTTCTTCTACGAGCAGTACTTC
cdr3_aa: CASSQDQGATTGFFYEQYF

v_call: TRBV18
d_call: NA
j_call: TRBJ2-6
cdr3_nt: TGTGCCAGCTCACCGGTGGGAGGACGTAACTCTGGGGCCAACGTCCTGACTTTC
cdr3_aa: CASSPVGGRNSGANVLTF

v_call: TRBV2
d_call: NA
j_call: TRBJ2-7
cdr3_nt: TGTGCCAGCAGTCCCCACATCGACTACGAGCAGTACTTC
cdr3_aa: CASSPHIDYEQYF

v_call: TRBV5-1
d_call: TRBD1
j_call: TRBJ1-1
cdr3_nt: TGCGCCAGCAGCCCCACTAGGGACAGGGGAAGGGCTTTCTTT
cdr3_aa: CASSPTRDRGRAFF

v_call: TRBV7-2
d_call: NA
j_call: TRBJ1-4
cdr3_nt: TGTGCCAGCAGCCAAGACAAGTATAATGAAAAACTGTTTTTT
cdr3_aa: CASSQDKYNEKLFF

v_call: TRBV7-9
d_call: NA
j_call: TRBJ2-7
cdr3_nt: TGTGCCAGCAGCTCGTACAGGGTCCAAGCCTACGAGCAGTACTTC
cdr3_aa: CASSSYRVQAYEQYF

v_call: TRBV27
d_call: TRBD1
j_call: TRBJ2-7
cdr3_nt: TGTGCCACCTCCCCGGGACAGAACTACGAGCAGTACTTC
cdr3_aa: CATSPGQNYEQYF

v_call: TRBV5-1
d_call: NA
j_call: TRBJ1-5
cdr3_nt: TGCGCCAGCAGCCCGGGACCCGGGGGGGCTCAGCCCCAGCATTTT
cdr3_aa: CASSPGPGGAQPQHF

v_call: TRBV10-3
d_call: TRBD2
j_call: TRBJ2-7
cdr3_nt: TGTGCCATCAGCGCGACTAGCGGGACCTACGAGCAGTACTTC
cdr3_aa: CAISATSGTYEQYF

v_call: TRBV6-1
d_call: TRBD2
j_call: TRBJ2-7
cdr3_nt: TGTGCCAGCAGTGAACCGACGGGACTATCCCTCGAGCAGTACTTC
cdr3_aa: CASSEPTGLSLEQYF

v_call: TRBV19
d_call: NA
j_call: TRBJ1-1
cdr3_nt: TGTGCCAGTAGTATATACCCAGGGGAAGCTTTCTTT
cdr3_aa: CASSIYPGEAFF

v_call: TRBV27
d_call: TRBD1
j_call: TRBJ1-3
cdr3_nt: TGTGCCAGCAGTGGCAGGGGACAGACCGGAAACACCATATATTTT
cdr3_aa: CASSGRGQTGNTIYF

v_call: TRBV11-2
d_call: TRBD2
j_call: TRBJ2-1
cdr3_nt: TGTGCCAGCAGATCAACTAGCGGCCCCTACAATGAGCAGTTCTTC
cdr3_aa: CASRSTSGPYNEQFF

v_call: TRBV25-1
d_call: NA
j_call: TRBJ2-7
cdr3_nt: TGTGCCAGCAGTGAATGGGGCAGCGTCTACGAGCAGTACTTC
cdr3_aa: CASSEWGSVYEQYF

v_call: TRBV9
d_call: NA
j_call: TRBJ1-4
cdr3_nt: TGTGCCAGCAGCGTAGGGGGGCGTGAAGTTGAAAAACTGTTTTTT
cdr3_aa: CASSVGGREVEKLFF

v_call: TRBV6-6
d_call: TRBD1
j_call: TRBJ1-4
cdr3_nt: TGTGCCAGCTCGGACAGGGGGCCCGCTAATGAAAAACTGTTTTTT
cdr3_aa: CASSDRGPANEKLFF

v_call: TRBV9
d_call: NA
j_call: TRBJ2-1
cdr3_nt: TGTGCCAGCAGCGTACGGCGGGCCTACAATGAGCAGTTCTTC
cdr3_aa: CASSVRRAYNEQFF

v_call: TRBV5-1
d_call: TRBD1
j_call: TRBJ1-5
cdr3_nt: TGCGCCAGCAGCTTGGGACAGGGGGCGGGACAGCCCCAGCATTTT
cdr3_aa: CASSLGQGAGQPQHF

v_call: TRBV9
d_call: TRBD1
j_call: TRBJ1-2
cdr3_nt: TGTGCCAGCAAATCGGGGACAGGGGGCAGCTATGGCTACACCTTC
cdr3_aa: CASKSGTGGSYGYTF

v_call: TRBV6-5
d_call: NA
j_call: TRBJ2-3
cdr3_nt: TGTGCCAGCAGTAACCCCGACAGGGATACGCAGTATTTT
cdr3_aa: CASSNPDRDTQYF

v_call: TRBV4-2
d_call: TRBD1
j_call: TRBJ1-1
cdr3_nt: TGTGCCAGCAGCCCCTCCCCGGGACAGGTAATAGTCACTGAAGCTTTCTTT
cdr3_aa: CASSPSPGQVIVTEAFF

v_call: TRBV7-9
d_call: TRBD2
j_call: TRBJ2-7
cdr3_nt: TGTGCCAGCAGCTTAGCTAGCGGGGGATCCTACGAGCAGTACTTC
cdr3_aa: CASSLASGGSYEQYF

v_call: TRBV6-5
d_call: TRBD2
j_call: TRBJ2-1
cdr3_nt: TGTGCCAGCAGTCAGACGGGACTAGCGGCAAATGAGCAGTTCTTC
cdr3_aa: CASSQTGLAANEQFF

v_call: TRBV6-1
d_call: NA
j_call: TRBJ2-7
cdr3_nt: TGTGCCAGCAGTGAAGCCCACGGACTGCCCTCGGAGCAGTACTTC
cdr3_aa: CASSEAHGLPSEQYF

v_call: TRBV19
d_call: TRBD2
j_call: TRBJ2-7
cdr3_nt: TGTGCCAGCCGAGCGGGAGAATGGTACGAGCAGTACTTC
cdr3_aa: CASRAGEWYEQYF

v_call: TRBV11-3
d_call: NA
j_call: TRBJ2-5
cdr3_nt: TGTGCCAGCAGCTTAGATCTAACCCTCGAGACCCAGTACTTC
cdr3_aa: CASSLDLTLETQYF

v_call: TRBV27
d_call: NA
j_call: TRBJ2-3
cdr3_nt: TGTGCCAGCAGTTTGTTGAACCTAGGAGCAGATACGCAGTATTTT
cdr3_aa: CASSLLNLGADTQYF